This TCR beta chain is drawn from a study of shared clonotypes between healthy human individuals. CDR1 SNHLY and CDR2 FYNNEI come from the germline V gene. V shed 6 bases and J shed 0 bases, with 17 bases lying between them. The CDR3 runs 17 residues. Ten immunoSEQ deep assay plates were used by the authors to sequence unsorted PBMC DNA. Per the authors' pipeline: Junction-only immunoSEQ data arrived without quality scores, meaning filtering differed. Clones were read by immunoSEQ multiplex PCR, and TCRdb kept only the in-frame ones, dropping some. V and J calls plus clone size are reproduced from that table; the DNA served to infer D and trimming. The sample includes more than 450,000 clones, around 79% of them seen just once.

The gene calls are TRBV2 and TRBJ1-4, with no clear D. The receptor was derived from a woman aged 40 to 49 in good health. Some clones in this sample may be carry-over from other donors' samples. Specimen: PBMCs. CDR3: CASRARRQIATNEKLFF. The CDR3 coding sequence is TGTGCCAGCAGGGCTAGACGGCAGATCGCAACTAATGAAAAACTGTTTTTT.